Here is one T cell receptor (beta chain) with its context. Its specificity is unknown. This sample was taken from a study of blood T cells in healthy people across ages. Study-wide findings and caveats: Diversity figures derived from one million T cells were judged to underestimate the true value. The recorded TCR beta diversity per million T cells decreased in a roughly linear manner with age.

With a J-beta primer mix and a sample-barcoded 5' primer, a second PCR ran about 7 to 12 cycles. Samples each returned at least 2.5 million CDR3-containing paired-end reads. One entry per CDR3 protein, called by TCRdb with MiXCR from the 5' RACE reads. The table includes roughly 800,000 distinct CDR3 sequences, 35% to 40% detected once. Sequencing input: blood. This clonotype was obtained from a man between 18 and 29 years old in good health.

This chain's CDR3 is CASTRAVYYEQYF. The CDR3 DNA follows: TGTGCCAGCACGAGGGCGGTGTACTACGAGCAGTACTTC. V gene TRBV6-2 or TRBV6-3 combines with J gene TRBJ2-7, with a weak D call TRBD2 (5 bases). The V gene lost 7 bases and the J gene lost 3 bases, with 13 bases spanning the gap. Germline-derived CDR1 and CDR2 are MNHEY and SVGEGT. The CDR3 consists of 13 residues.